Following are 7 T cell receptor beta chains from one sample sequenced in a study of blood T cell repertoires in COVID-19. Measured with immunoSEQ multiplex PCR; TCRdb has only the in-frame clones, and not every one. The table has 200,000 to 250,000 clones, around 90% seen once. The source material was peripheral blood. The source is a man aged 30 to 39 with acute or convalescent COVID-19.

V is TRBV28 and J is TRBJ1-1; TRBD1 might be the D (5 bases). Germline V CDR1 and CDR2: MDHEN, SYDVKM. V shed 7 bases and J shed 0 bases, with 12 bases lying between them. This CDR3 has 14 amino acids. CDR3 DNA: TGTGCCAGCACCGAAGACAGTTTGAACACTGAAGCTTTCTTT. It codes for CASTEDSLNTEAFF.

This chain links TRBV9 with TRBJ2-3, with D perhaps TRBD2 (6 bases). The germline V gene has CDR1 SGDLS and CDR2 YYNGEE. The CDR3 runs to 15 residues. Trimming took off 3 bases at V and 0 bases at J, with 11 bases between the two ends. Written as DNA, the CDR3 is TGTGCCAGCAGCGCGTCCGGGAGAAGCACAGATACGCAGTATTTT. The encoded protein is CASSASGRSTDTQYF.

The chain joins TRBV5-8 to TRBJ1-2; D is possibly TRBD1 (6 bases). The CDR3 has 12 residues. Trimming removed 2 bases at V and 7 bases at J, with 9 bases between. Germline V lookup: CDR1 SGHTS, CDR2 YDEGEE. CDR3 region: CASSFGQPGYTF. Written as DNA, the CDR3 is TGTGCCAGCAGCTTCGGACAGCCTGGCTACACCTTC.

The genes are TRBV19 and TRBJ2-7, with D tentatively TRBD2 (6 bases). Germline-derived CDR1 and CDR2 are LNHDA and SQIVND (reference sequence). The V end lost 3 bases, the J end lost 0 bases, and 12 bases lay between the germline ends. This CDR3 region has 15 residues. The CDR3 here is CASSMGLLSSYEQYF. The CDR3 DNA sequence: TGTGCCAGTAGTATGGGACTCCTTAGCTCCTACGAGCAGTACTTC.

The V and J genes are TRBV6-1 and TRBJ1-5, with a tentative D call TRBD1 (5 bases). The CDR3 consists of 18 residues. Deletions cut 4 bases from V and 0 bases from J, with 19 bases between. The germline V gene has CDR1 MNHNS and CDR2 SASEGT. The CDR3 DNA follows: TGTGCCAGCAGTGTTTTAAGATTGGGGCAGTTTAGCAATCAGCCCCAGCATTTT. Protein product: CASSVLRLGQFSNQPQHF.

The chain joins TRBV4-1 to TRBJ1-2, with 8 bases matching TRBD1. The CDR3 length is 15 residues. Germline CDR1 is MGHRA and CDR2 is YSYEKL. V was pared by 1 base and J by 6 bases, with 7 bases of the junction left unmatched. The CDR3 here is CASSQGRQGFNGYTF. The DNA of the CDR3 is TGCGCCAGCAGCCAAGGGCGACAGGGGTTCAATGGCTACACCTTC.

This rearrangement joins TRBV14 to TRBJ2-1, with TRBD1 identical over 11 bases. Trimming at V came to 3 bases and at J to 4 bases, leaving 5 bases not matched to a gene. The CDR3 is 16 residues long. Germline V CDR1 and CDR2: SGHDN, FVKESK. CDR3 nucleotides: TGTGCCAGCAGCCAGGACAGGGGGCACAGGTACAATGAGCAGTTCTTC. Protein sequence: CASSQDRGHRYNEQFF.